The 20 T cell receptor beta chains given below trace back to one sample, sequenced in a study of immune evolution from preneoplasia to lung adenocarcinoma. Measured with immunoSEQ multiplex PCR; TCRdb has only the in-frame clones, and not every one. The sample has 5,000 to 8,000 clones, 75% to 80% seen once. The sample consisted of FFPE minimally invasive lung adenocarcinoma tissue. These receptors all come from a person aged 55-79 years with lung adenocarcinoma.

This chain connects TRBV11-3 to TRBJ2-7, with 14 positions matching TRBD2. V lost 4 bases and J lost 2; bases outside the gene matches: 16. Germline lookup yields CDR1 SGHNT and CDR2 YENEEA. The CDR3 is made up of 20 amino acids. In DNA form, the CDR3 reads TGTGCCAGCAGCTCCACCGGGACTAGCGGGAGAAGGCTGATTGCCTACGAGCAGTACTTC. It codes for CASSSTGTSGRRLIAYEQYF.

The chain recombines TRBV6-5 with TRBJ2-3; D might be TRBD1 (5 bases). The CDR3 contains 14 residues. V was pared by 10 bases and J by 6 bases, with 20 bases between. Germline V gene data show CDR1 as MNHEY and CDR2 as SVGAGI. The CDR3 DNA sequence: TGTGCCACCTCAAGGCAGGGTTCGAGGGATACGCAGTATTTT. Translating it yields CATSRQGSRDTQYF.

The table lists this clone with a count of one. The V call is TRBV7-6, the J call TRBJ2-7; 8 bases fit TRBD1. The CDR3 runs to 14 residues. Germline V gives CDR1 SGHVS, CDR2 FNYEAQ. The V gene end was trimmed by 2 bases and the J gene end by 4 bases; junction bases not matched to a gene: 4. CDR3 sequence: CASSLSDRGYEQYF. CDR3 DNA sequence: TGTGCCAGCAGCTTATCCGACAGGGGTTACGAGCAGTACTTC.

The chain recombines TRBV6-1 with TRBJ2-2, with unresolved D. V lost 1 base and J lost 0, with 9 bases in between. Per germline, CDR1 MNHNS and CDR2 SASEGT. This CDR3 has 16 amino acids. The CDR3 sequence is CASSEVRPANTGELFF. In DNA, the CDR3 is TGTGCCAGCAGTGAAGTAAGGCCCGCGAACACCGGGGAGCTGTTTTTT.

This clone came up a few times. The J gene is TRBJ2-7, the V gene TRBV5-6; D not certain. CDR3 length: 13 residues. Trimming removed 2 bases from V and 1 base from J, with 7 bases in between. Looked up from germline, CDR1 is SGHDT and CDR2 is YYEEEE. The CDR3 protein is CASSFQKSYEQYF. DNA for the CDR3: TGTGCCAGCAGCTTTCAAAAATCCTACGAGCAGTACTTC.

This clone was detected a few times. The J gene is TRBJ2-1, the V gene TRBV4-1; D not resolved. Trimming removed 0 bases from V and 7 bases from J, with 10 bases in between. This CDR3 region has 14 residues. Germline-derived CDR1 and CDR2 are MGHRA and YSYEKL. The CDR3: CASSQETPWNEQFF. The CDR3 DNA reads TGCGCCAGCAGCCAAGAGACACCTTGGAATGAGCAGTTCTTC.

The chain joins TRBV7-8 to TRBJ2-2, with D unresolved. The CDR3 has 16 amino acids. The V and J ends lost 5 bases and 1 base respectively, with 14 bases between them. Germline values: CDR1 SGHVS, CDR2 FQNEAQ. CDR3 residues: CASSLLRIVNTGELFF. In DNA form, the CDR3 reads TGTGCCAGCAGCCTCCTTCGGATCGTGAACACCGGGGAGCTGTTTTTT.

This clone was detected a few times. The chain employs TRBV11-3 and TRBJ2-7; 7 bases align to TRBD1. CDR3 length equals 15 residues. V lost 1 base to trimming and J lost 0 bases; unmatched junction nucleotides: 3. Germline loops: CDR1 SGHNT, CDR2 YENEEA. The CDR3 DNA reads TGTGCCAGCAGCTTAGTACAGGGGAGCTCCTACGAGCAGTACTTC. Translating it yields CASSLVQGSSYEQYF.

The chain combines TRBV11-2 with TRBJ2-7; perhaps D is TRBD1 or TRBD2 (5 bases each). The V and J ends lost 0 bases and 3 bases respectively, with 12 bases between them. The CDR3 has 15 residues. Germline CDR1 is SGHAT and CDR2 is FQNNGV. The CDR3 loop is CASSLEGDAHYEQYF. The DNA of the CDR3 is TGTGCCAGCAGCTTAGAGGGGGACGCGCACTACGAGCAGTACTTC.

The V gene is TRBV29-1, the J gene TRBJ1-2; D ambiguous. Germline lookup yields CDR1 SQVTM and CDR2 ANQGSEA. The CDR3 consists of 13 residues. Trimming took off 4 bases at V and 3 bases at J, with 12 bases between the two ends. The CDR3, as DNA: TGCAGCGTTGGAGAGGGCAATTACTATGGCTACACCTTC. Residues: CSVGEGNYYGYTF.

V is TRBV10-2 and J is TRBJ1-2, with D tentatively TRBD1 (5 bases). CDR1 WSHSY and CDR2 SAAADI come from the germline V gene. V was cut by 0 bases and J by 8 bases, with 16 bases left in between. This CDR3 is 15 amino acids long. In nucleotides, the CDR3 is TGCGCCAGCAGTGAGTCCTCGGGGGTGTCTGGCGGCTACACCTTC. Protein sequence: CASSESSGVSGGYTF.

CDR3 DNA: TGCGCCAGCAGCCAGGGGGGACTAGCGGGGCAAGAGACCCAGTACTTC. It codes for CASSQGGLAGQETQYF. The rearrangement uses TRBV4-3 and TRBJ2-5, with 13 bases identical to TRBD2. Trimming cost V 3 bases and J 2 bases; bases outside gene matches: 3. Per the germline V gene, CDR1 is LGHNA and CDR2 is YSLEER. The CDR3 loop spans 16 amino acids.

The chain carries TRBV29-1 and TRBJ2-2; 8 bases are a match to TRBD2. Germline V lookup: CDR1 SQVTM, CDR2 ANQGSEA. The CDR3 contains 15 residues. Trimming at V came to 4 bases and at J to 1 base, leaving 5 bases not matched to a gene. CDR3 sequence: CSVAPGLENTGELFF. The CDR3 DNA is TGCAGCGTTGCCCCGGGACTAGAGAACACCGGGGAGCTGTTTTTT.

The rearrangement joins TRBV23-1 to TRBJ2-4, with unresolved D. TRBV23-1 is flagged as an ORF with uncertain function. The V and J ends lost 2 bases and 3 bases respectively, with 14 bases between them. The CDR3 totals 16 residues. Written as DNA, the CDR3 is TGCGCCAGCAGTCAAGGGTTCTGCAATGGCAAAAACATTCAGTACTTC. Encoded protein: CASSQGFCNGKNIQYF.

The chain links TRBV5-1 to TRBJ1-2; 7 bases match TRBD1. The junction had 6 bases not matched to a gene; V was cut back by 4 bases and J by 3 bases. Per germline, CDR1 SGHRS and CDR2 YFSETQ. This CDR3 is built from 14 residues. The CDR3, as DNA: TGCGCCAGCAGCAGCGGTACAGGGGACTATGGCTACACCTTC. It specifies CASSSGTGDYGYTF.

The chain carries TRBV6-1 and TRBJ1-5; D remains ambiguous. Trimming took 3 bases from V and 4 from J, leaving 13 bases between them. CDR3 length: 15 amino acids. The germline gives CDR1 MNHNS, CDR2 SASEGT. The CDR3 loop is CASSDAVLGNQPQHF. The CDR3 DNA reads as TGTGCCAGCAGTGATGCGGTCTTAGGGAATCAGCCCCAGCATTTT.

This clone appeared a single time. An end of the junction does not agree with germline; a read error may underlie this. The rearrangement links TRBV7-9 to TRBJ2-1, with 10 bases that match TRBD2. Per germline, CDR1 SEHNR and CDR2 FQNEAQ (reference sequence). CDR3 length: 14 amino acids. This CDR3 reads CASSLAGAVNEQFF. Here the CDR3 DNA reads TGTGCCAGCAGCCTAGCGGGAGCTGTCAATGAGCAGTTCTTC.

The chain links TRBV7-2 to TRBJ2-3; tentatively, D is TRBD2 (6 bases). CDR1 is SGHTA and CDR2 is FQGNSA in the germline V gene. V was clipped by 0 bases and J by 2 bases, with 9 bases between them. This CDR3 spans 15 amino acids. The CDR3 here is CASSLALAATDTQYF. CDR3 bases: TGTGCCAGCAGCTTAGCGTTAGCGGCCACAGATACGCAGTATTTT.

The gene calls are TRBV10-3 and TRBJ2-5; TRBD2 matches 8 bases. Germline trimming cut 0 bases from V and 7 bases from J; bases unmatched to any gene: 10. Germline CDR1 ENHRY, CDR2 SYGVKD. This CDR3 has 16 amino acids. DNA for the CDR3: TGTGCCATCAGTGAGTCGACGGGGGGGCTTTTAGGGACCCAGTACTTC. Translated: CAISESTGGLLGTQYF.

The chain couples TRBV4-3 to TRBJ1-1; 7 bases agree with TRBD1. The CDR3 contains 14 residues. J gave up 5 bases and V 2 bases, and 5 bases lay outside the gene matches. The V gene's germline CDR1 is LGHNA and CDR2 YSLEER. The CDR3 reads CASSQRGRGTEAFF. The CDR3 region has the DNA TGCGCCAGCAGCCAAAGGGGGCGTGGGACTGAAGCTTTCTTT.